These 20 T cell receptor beta chains originate from one sample sequenced in a study of early T cells in non-severe SARS-CoV-2 infection. TCRdb analysed the 5' RACE reads with MiXCR anew, one entry per CDR3 protein. The sample has about 110,000 distinct CDR3 sequences; about 12% are singletons. The sample consisted of whole blood. The receptors stem from an adult who was a healthcare worker with PCR-confirmed SARS-CoV-2 infection or an uninfected control (not recorded which).

The J gene is TRBJ2-3, the V gene TRBV29-1; 7 positions agree with TRBD2. CDR1 is SQVTM and CDR2 is ANQGSEA in the germline V gene. This CDR3 has 14 amino acids. V shed 6 bases and J 3 bases; nucleotides not matched to a gene: 9. The CDR3 DNA reads as TGCAGCGTAGCCCCGGGACTACCGACAGATACGCAGTATTTT. Amino acids: CSVAPGLPTDTQYF.

This clonotype was observed many times. The chain recombines TRBV5-1 with TRBJ2-1, with 13 bases identical to TRBD2. V trimming: 0 bases; J trimming: 5 bases; junction bases outside the gene matches: 2. This CDR3 has 16 residues. Germline-derived CDR1 and CDR2 are SGHRS and YFSETQ. CDR3 nucleotides: TGCGCCAGCAGCTTGGTGGGACTAGCGGGGAACAATGAGCAGTTCTTC. This sequence encodes CASSLVGLAGNNEQFF.

Details on this clonotype: A junction boundary mismatches the germline segment, possibly from a read error. The chain is built from TRBV9 and TRBJ1-2; the D is unclear. CDR1 and CDR2 from the germline V gene are SGDLS and YYNGEE. This CDR3 is built from 15 residues. CDR3 DNA: TGTGCCAGCAGCGTAGGGGCAGGTCCTAACTATTGCTACACCTTC. Its translation is CASSVGAGPNYCYTF.

This chain joins TRBV6-2 or TRBV6-3 and TRBJ2-3, with TRBD2 as a possible D gene (6 bases). The CDR3 has 14 residues. Germline V gene data show CDR1 as MNHEY and CDR2 as SVGEGT. Trimming removed 6 bases from V and 9 bases from J, with 19 bases in between. The CDR3 loop reads CASSPDLARGTQYF. The DNA of the CDR3 is TGTGCCAGCAGCCCAGATCTGGCCCGGGGGACGCAGTATTTT.

V and J are TRBV20-1 and TRBJ1-1; D unclear. Trimming cost V 0 bases and J 0 bases, with 11 bases left between them. Per the germline V gene, CDR1 is DFQATT and CDR2 is SNEGSKA (reference sequence). CDR3 length equals 15 residues. The CDR3 region is CSARDGGRVNTEAFF. CDR3 bases: TGCAGTGCTAGAGATGGAGGGCGGGTGAACACTGAAGCTTTCTTT.

V gene TRBV12-3 or TRBV12-4 combines with J gene TRBJ1-1; TRBD1 matches 8 bases. V was clipped by 4 bases and J by 6 bases; unmatched bases: 7. CDR3 length: 14 residues. CDR3 in DNA: TGTGCCAGCAGTTCCACAGGGGGTGTCTCTGAAGCTTTCTTT. Protein sequence: CASSSTGGVSEAFF.

The genes are TRBV5-4 and TRBJ2-1; 10 bases are shared with TRBD2. V trimming: 4 bases; J trimming: 3 bases; junction bases outside the gene matches: 1. This CDR3 is built from 14 residues. The germline gives CDR1 SGHNT, CDR2 YYREEE (reference sequence). The CDR3, as DNA: TGTGCCAGCAGCGAGCGGGGGGGCTACAATGAGCAGTTCTTC. Translation gives CASSERGGYNEQFF.

DNA of the CDR3: TGTGCCAGCAGTGGACCGGGACTAGCTGTGGCAAATACGCAGTATTTT. Amino acid sequence: CASSGPGLAVANTQYF. This sequence joins TRBV6-1 and TRBJ2-3; 9 nucleotides align to TRBD2. CDR3 length: 16 amino acids. Germline assignment: CDR1 MNHNS and CDR2 SASEGT. J gave up 7 bases and V 4 bases, and 12 bases lay outside the gene matches.

This clonotype was detected ten times or more. V gene TRBV6-6 combines with J gene TRBJ2-1, with TRBD2 identical over 8 bases. The CDR3 loop spans 16 amino acids. V was clipped by 2 bases and J by 5 bases; unmatched bases: 8. Germline V gene data show CDR1 as MNHNY and CDR2 as SVGAGI (reference sequence). CDR3 region: CASSYGFSGVDNEQFF. The CDR3 nucleotides are TGTGCCAGCAGTTACGGCTTTAGCGGGGTCGACAATGAGCAGTTCTTC.

This clonotype showed up many times. The V and J genes are TRBV6-5 and TRBJ2-7; D perhaps matches TRBD1 (5 bases). The CDR3 runs to 14 residues. The germline CDR1 and CDR2 sequences are MNHEY and SVGAGI. Trimming took off 0 bases at V and 3 bases at J, with 9 bases between the two ends. The CDR3 bases are TGTGCCAGCAGTTACTCCAGGGTTTACTACGAGCAGTACTTC. Translating it yields CASSYSRVYYEQYF.

This chain uses TRBV2 with TRBJ2-1; 9 nucleotides align to TRBD2. The CDR3 is 16 residues long. V was clipped by 4 bases and J by 7 bases; unmatched bases: 11. Germline V gene sequence: CDR1 SNHLY, CDR2 FYNNEI. The CDR3 sequence: CASSADAGGPKNEQFF. As DNA, the CDR3 is TGTGCCAGCAGTGCCGACGCGGGAGGGCCGAAGAATGAGCAGTTCTTC.

The chain carries TRBV7-2 and TRBJ1-2, with 9 bases identical to TRBD1. This CDR3 region has 15 residues. V was clipped by 4 bases and J by 1 base; unmatched bases: 4. Germline values: CDR1 SGHTA, CDR2 FQGNSA. The CDR3 coding sequence is TGTGCCAGCAGCTCGACAGGGGGTATTAACTATGGCTACACCTTC. As protein: CASSSTGGINYGYTF.

This clonotype occurred a few times. The rearrangement joins TRBV5-1 to TRBJ1-2; D gene ambiguous. In germline, CDR1 is SGHRS, CDR2 YFSETQ. Trimming left V 1 base short and J 0 bases short, with 13 bases between. This CDR3 spans 16 amino acids. In DNA, the CDR3 is TGCGCCAGCAGCTTGCCTCCGGGGAGAACTAACTATGGCTACACCTTC. It codes for CASSLPPGRTNYGYTF.

The V call is TRBV5-1, the J call TRBJ2-7; a possible D gene is TRBD1 (5 bases). The germline V and J ends were trimmed by 4 bases and 11 bases, with 13 bases remaining between them. The CDR3 consists of 11 residues. Germline V lookup: CDR1 SGHRS, CDR2 YFSETQ. The CDR3 region has the DNA TGCGCCAGCAGCGACCTGGGGCAAGAGTACTTC. This gives the protein CASSDLGQEYF.

The chain recombines TRBV28 with TRBJ2-7; TRBD1 matches 8 bases. V lost 2 bases, J lost 7 bases, and 7 bases stayed unmatched. Germline V CDR1 and CDR2: MDHEN, SYDVKM. The CDR3 runs to 14 residues. The CDR3: CASSLPQGAWEQYF. The CDR3 DNA reads as TGTGCCAGCAGTTTACCCCAGGGGGCTTGGGAGCAGTACTTC.

This clonotype has just a few counts. The rearrangement links TRBV30 to TRBJ2-7; 14 nucleotides agree with TRBD2. CDR3 length equals 14 residues. Trimming cost V 2 bases and J 7 bases; bases outside gene matches: 4. Germline-derived CDR1 and CDR2 are GTSNPN and SVGIG (reference sequence). The DNA for the CDR3 is TGTGCCTGGAGTCAGACTAGCGGGAGGGGTGAGCAGTACTTC. Protein product: CAWSQTSGRGEQYF.

The sample holds many counts of this clonotype. The CDR3 reads CASSLKPLGIYGYTF. The CDR3 DNA sequence: TGTGCCAGCAGCTTAAAACCACTGGGGATCTATGGCTACACCTTC. The rearrangement links TRBV7-8 to TRBJ1-2; D gene unclear. From germline, CDR1 is SGHVS and CDR2 FQNEAQ. The CDR3 length is 15 residues. V dropped 2 bases and J dropped 4 bases, with 14 bases sitting between them.

This clonotype was found a few times. The J gene is TRBJ2-7, the V gene TRBV11-2; tentative D call: TRBD1 (5 bases). Trimming stripped 1 base from V and 6 bases from J, with 16 bases between. Germline CDR1 SGHAT, CDR2 FQNNGV. The CDR3 has 15 residues. CDR3 in amino acids: CASSLVTLQGLEQYF. The DNA of the CDR3 is TGTGCCAGCAGCTTAGTGACACTTCAGGGTCTCGAGCAGTACTTC.

This clonotype was found a few times. This chain links TRBV7-2 with TRBJ2-3, with D tentatively TRBD2 (5 bases). The CDR3 spans 16 residues. V dropped 5 bases and J dropped 2 bases, with 17 bases sitting between them. Germline V lookup: CDR1 SGHTA, CDR2 FQGNSA. CDR3 in DNA: TGTGCCAGCAGCCCTAGAATAGCGTTCAACACAGATACGCAGTATTTT. Its protein product is CASSPRIAFNTDTQYF.

This clonotype appeared a few times. The rearrangement uses TRBV30 and TRBJ1-3; no reliable D call. This CDR3 spans 13 amino acids. V was clipped by 1 base and J by 4 bases, with 8 bases between them. Germline V CDR1 and CDR2: GTSNPN, SVGIG (reference sequence). The DNA for the CDR3 is TGTGCCTGGAGTGCTAGAGAAGGAAACACCATATATTTT. Translating gives CAWSAREGNTIYF.